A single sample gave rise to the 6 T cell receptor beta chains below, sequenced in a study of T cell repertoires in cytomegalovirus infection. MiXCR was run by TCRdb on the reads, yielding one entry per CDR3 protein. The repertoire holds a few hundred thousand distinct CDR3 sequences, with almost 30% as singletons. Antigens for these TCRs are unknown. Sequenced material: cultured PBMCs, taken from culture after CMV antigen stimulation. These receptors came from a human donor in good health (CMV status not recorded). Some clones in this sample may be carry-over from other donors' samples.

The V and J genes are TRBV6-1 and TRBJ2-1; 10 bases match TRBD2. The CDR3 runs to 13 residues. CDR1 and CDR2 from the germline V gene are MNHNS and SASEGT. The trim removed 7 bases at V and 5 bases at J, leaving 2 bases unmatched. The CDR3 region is CASISGRNNEQFF. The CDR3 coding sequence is TGTGCCAGCATTAGCGGGAGGAACAATGAGCAGTTCTTC.

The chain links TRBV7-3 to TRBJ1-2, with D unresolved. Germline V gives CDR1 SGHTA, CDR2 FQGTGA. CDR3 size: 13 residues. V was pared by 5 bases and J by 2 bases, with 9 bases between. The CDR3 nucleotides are TGTGCCAGCAGCCCACCTCGGAACTATGGCTACACCTTC. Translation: CASSPPRNYGYTF.

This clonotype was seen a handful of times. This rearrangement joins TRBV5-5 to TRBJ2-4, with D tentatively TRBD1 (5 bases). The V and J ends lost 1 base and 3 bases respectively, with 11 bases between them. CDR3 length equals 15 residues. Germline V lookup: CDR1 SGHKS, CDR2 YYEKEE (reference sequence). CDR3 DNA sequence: TGTGCCAGCAGCTTGTATGGAGACAGCAAAAACATTCAGTACTTC. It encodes CASSLYGDSKNIQYF.

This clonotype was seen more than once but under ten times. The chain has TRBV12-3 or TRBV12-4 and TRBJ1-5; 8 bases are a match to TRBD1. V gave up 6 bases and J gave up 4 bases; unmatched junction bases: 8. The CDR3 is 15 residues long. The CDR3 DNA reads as TGTGCCAGCAGAAATGGACAGGGAAGGAATCAGCCCCAGCATTTT. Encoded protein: CASRNGQGRNQPQHF.

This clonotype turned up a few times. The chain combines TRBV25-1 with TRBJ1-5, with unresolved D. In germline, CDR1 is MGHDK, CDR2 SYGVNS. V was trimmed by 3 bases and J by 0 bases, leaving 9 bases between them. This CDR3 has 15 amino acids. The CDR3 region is CASSEGIFSNQPQHF. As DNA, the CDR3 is TGTGCCAGCAGTGAGGGAATCTTTAGCAATCAGCCCCAGCATTTT.

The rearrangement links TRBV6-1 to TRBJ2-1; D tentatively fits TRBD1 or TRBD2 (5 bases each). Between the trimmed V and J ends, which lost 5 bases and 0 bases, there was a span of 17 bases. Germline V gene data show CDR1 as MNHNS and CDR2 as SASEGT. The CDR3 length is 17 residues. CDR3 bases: TGTGCCAGCAGTTCTGGGGGAGCGAGGAGCTCCTACAATGAGCAGTTCTTC. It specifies CASSSGGARSSYNEQFF.